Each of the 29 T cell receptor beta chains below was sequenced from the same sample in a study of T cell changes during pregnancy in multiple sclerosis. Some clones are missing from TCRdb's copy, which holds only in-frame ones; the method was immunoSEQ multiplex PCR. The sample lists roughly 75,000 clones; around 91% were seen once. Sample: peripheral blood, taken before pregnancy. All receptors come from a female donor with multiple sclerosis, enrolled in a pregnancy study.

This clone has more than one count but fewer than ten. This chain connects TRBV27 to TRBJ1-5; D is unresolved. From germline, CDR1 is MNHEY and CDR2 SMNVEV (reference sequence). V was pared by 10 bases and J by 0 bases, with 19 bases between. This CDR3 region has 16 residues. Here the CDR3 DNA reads TGTGCCACGGTCCCCCACAGCCGAAATAGCAATCAGCCCCAGCATTTT. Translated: CATVPHSRNSNQPQHF.

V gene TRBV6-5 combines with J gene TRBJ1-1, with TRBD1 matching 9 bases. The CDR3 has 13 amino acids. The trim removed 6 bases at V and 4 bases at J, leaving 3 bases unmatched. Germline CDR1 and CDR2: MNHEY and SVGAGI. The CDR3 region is CASSSDRGTEAFF. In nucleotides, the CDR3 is TGTGCCAGCAGCTCGGACAGGGGCACTGAAGCTTTCTTT.

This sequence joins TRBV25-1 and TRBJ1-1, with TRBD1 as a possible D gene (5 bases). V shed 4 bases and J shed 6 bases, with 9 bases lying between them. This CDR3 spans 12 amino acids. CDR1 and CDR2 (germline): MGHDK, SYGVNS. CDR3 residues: CASSVGVAEAFF. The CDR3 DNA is TGTGCCAGCAGTGTAGGGGTGGCTGAAGCTTTCTTT.

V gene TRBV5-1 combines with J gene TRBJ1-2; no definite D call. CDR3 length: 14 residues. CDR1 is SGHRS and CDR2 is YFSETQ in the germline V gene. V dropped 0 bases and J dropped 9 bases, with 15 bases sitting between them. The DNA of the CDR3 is TGCGCCAGCAGCTTGGTGTCCCCGGTTGAAAGCTACACCTTC. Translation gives CASSLVSPVESYTF.

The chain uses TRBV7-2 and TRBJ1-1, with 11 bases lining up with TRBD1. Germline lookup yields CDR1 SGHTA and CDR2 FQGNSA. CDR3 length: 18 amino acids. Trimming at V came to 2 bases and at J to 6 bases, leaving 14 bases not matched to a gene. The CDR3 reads CASSLTYRGQGAGAEAFF. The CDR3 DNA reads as TGTGCCAGCAGCTTAACTTATCGTGGACAGGGGGCTGGCGCTGAAGCTTTCTTT.

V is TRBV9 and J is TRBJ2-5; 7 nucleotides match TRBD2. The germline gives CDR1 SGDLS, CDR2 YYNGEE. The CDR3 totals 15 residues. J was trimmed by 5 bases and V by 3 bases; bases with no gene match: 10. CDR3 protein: CASSASGVGGETQYF. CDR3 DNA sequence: TGTGCCAGCAGCGCGAGCGGGGTCGGGGGGGAGACCCAGTACTTC. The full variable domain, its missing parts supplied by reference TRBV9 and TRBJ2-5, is DSGVTQTPKHLITATGQRVTLRCSPRSGDLSVYWYQQSLDQGLQFLIQYYNGEERAKGNILERFSAQQFPDLHSELNLSSLELGDSALYFCASSASGVGGETQYFGPGTRLLVL.

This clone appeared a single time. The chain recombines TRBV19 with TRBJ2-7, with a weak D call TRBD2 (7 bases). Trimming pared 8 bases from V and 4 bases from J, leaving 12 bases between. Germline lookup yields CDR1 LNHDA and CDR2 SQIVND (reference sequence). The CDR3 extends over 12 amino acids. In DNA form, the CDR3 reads TGTGCCAGTGGGGCGGGGGCTTACGAGCAGTACTTC. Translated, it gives CASGAGAYEQYF.

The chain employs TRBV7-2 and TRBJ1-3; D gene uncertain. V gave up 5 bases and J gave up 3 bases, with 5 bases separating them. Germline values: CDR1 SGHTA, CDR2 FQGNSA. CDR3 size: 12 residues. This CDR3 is CASSASGNTIYF. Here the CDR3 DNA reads TGTGCCAGCAGCGCCAGTGGAAACACCATATATTTT.

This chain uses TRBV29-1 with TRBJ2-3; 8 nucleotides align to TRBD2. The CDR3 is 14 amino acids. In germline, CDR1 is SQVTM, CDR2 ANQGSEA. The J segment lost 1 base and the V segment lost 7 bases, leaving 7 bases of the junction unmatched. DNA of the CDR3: TGCAGCGGGCTAAGCGGGGGTGGCACAGATACGCAGTATTTT. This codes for CSGLSGGGTDTQYF.

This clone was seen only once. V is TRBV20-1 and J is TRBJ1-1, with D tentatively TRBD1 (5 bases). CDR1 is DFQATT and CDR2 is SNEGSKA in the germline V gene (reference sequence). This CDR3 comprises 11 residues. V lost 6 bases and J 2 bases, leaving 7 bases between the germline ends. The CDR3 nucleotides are TGCAGTGCCAGGGCTAACACTGAAGCTTTCTTT. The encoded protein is CSARANTEAFF.

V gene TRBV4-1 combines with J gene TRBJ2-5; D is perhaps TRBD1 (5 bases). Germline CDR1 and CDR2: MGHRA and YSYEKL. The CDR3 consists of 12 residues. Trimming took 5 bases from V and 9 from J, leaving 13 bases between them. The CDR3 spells CASSEGEGAQYF. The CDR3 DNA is TGCGCCAGCAGCGAAGGAGAAGGGGCCCAGTACTTC.

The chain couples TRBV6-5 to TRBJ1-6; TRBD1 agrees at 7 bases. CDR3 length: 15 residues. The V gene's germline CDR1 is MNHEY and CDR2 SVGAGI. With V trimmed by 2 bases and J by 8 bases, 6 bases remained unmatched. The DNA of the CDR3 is TGTGCCAGCAGTTACGAGGGGGCACTAGATTCACCCCTCCACTTT. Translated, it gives CASSYEGALDSPLHF.

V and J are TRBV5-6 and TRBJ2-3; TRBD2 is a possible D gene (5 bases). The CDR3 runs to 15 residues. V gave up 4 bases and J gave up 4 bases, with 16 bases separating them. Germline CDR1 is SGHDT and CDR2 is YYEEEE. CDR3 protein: CASSLRPGMADTQYF. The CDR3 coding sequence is TGTGCCAGCAGCCTTAGACCCGGGATGGCAGATACGCAGTATTTT.

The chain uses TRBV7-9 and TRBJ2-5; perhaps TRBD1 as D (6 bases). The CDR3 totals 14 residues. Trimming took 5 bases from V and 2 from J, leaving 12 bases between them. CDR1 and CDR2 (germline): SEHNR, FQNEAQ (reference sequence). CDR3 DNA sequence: TGTGCCAGCAGCCAGGACAGCTATCAAGAGACCCAGTACTTC. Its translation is CASSQDSYQETQYF.

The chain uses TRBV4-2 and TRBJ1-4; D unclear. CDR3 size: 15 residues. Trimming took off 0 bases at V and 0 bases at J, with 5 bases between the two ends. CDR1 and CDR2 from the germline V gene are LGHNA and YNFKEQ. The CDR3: CASSQDLATNEKLFF. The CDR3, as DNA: TGTGCCAGCAGCCAAGACCTTGCAACTAATGAAAAACTGTTTTTT.

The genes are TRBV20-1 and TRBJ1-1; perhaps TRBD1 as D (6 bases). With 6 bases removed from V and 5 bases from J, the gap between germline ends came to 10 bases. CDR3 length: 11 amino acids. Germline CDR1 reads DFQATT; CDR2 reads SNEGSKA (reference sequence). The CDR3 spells CSAKRGTEAFF. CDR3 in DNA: TGCAGTGCAAAAAGGGGGACTGAAGCTTTCTTT.

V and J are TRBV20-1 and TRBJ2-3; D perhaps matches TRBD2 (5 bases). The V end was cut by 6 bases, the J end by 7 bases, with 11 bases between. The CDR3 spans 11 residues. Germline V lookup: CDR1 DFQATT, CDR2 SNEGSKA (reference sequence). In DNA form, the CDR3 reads TGCAGTGCCCCAAGCGGAAATACGCAGTATTTT. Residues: CSAPSGNTQYF.

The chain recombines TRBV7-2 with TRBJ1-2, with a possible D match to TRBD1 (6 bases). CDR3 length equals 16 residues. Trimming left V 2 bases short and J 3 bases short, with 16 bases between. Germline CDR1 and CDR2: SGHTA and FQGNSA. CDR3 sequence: CASSLRHHTGYYGYTF. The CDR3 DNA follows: TGTGCCAGCAGCTTACGGCATCACACAGGGTACTATGGCTACACCTTC.

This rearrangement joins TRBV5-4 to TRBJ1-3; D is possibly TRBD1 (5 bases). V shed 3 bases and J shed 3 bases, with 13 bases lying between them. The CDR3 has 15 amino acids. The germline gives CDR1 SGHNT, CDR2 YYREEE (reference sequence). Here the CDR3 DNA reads TGTGCCAGCAGCTCCTCCCGGGACTTTGGAAACACCATATATTTT. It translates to CASSSSRDFGNTIYF.

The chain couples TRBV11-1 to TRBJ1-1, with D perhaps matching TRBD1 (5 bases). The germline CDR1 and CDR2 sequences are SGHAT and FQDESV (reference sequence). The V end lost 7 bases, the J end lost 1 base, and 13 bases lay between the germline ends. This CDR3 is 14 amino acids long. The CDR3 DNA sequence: TGTGCCAGCACCCAGTGGGGCTCGAACACTGAAGCTTTCTTT. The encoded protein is CASTQWGSNTEAFF. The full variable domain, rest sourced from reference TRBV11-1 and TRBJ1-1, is EAEVAQSPRYKITEKSQAVAFWCDPISGHATLYWYRQILGQGPELLVQFQDESVVDDSQLPKDRFSAERLKGVDSTLKIQPAELGDSAMYLCASTQWGSNTEAFFGQGTRLTVV.

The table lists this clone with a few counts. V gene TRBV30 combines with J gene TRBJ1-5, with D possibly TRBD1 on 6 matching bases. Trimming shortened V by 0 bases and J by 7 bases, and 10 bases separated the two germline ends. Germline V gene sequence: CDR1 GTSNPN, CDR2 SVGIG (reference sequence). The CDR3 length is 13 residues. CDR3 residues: CAWSVEGVQPQHF. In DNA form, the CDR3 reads TGTGCCTGGAGTGTAGAGGGGGTCCAGCCCCAGCATTTT.

CDR3 DNA sequence: TGTGCCAGCAGCGTAGCCGGAGCGGGGGCCCCGACCCAAGAGACCCAGTACTTC. Translation: CASSVAGAGAPTQETQYF. This sequence joins TRBV9 and TRBJ2-5, with 8 bases identical to TRBD2. The germline gives CDR1 SGDLS, CDR2 YYNGEE. The CDR3 runs 18 residues. Trimming took 0 bases from V and 1 from J; bases not matched to a gene: 11.

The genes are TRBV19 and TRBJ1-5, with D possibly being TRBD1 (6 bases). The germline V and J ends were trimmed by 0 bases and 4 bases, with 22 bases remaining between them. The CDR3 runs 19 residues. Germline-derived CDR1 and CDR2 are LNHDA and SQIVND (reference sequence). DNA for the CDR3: TGTGCCAGTAGTATAGAGAACAGGGTTCGCTTCCTCACAAATCAGCCCCAGCATTTT. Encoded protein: CASSIENRVRFLTNQPQHF.

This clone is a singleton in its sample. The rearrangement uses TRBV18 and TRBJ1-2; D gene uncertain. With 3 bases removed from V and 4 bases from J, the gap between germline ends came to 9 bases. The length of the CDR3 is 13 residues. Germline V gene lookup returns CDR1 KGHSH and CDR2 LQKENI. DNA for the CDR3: TGTGCCAGCTCACCTGGCGGAGCCTATGGCTACACCTTC. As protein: CASSPGGAYGYTF.

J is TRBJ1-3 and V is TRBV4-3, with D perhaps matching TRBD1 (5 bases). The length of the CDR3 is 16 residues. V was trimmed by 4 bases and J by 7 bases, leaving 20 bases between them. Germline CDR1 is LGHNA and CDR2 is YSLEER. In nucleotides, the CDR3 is TGCGCCAGCAGCCCCGGCGGGGGTTCTCTGCCGAACACCATATATTTT. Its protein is CASSPGGGSLPNTIYF.

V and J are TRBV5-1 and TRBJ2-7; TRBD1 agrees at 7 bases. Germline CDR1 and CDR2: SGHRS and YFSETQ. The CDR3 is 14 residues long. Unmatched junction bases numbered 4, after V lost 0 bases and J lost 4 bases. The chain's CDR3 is CASSLGAGGYEQYF. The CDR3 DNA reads TGCGCCAGCAGCTTGGGTGCAGGGGGTTACGAGCAGTACTTC.

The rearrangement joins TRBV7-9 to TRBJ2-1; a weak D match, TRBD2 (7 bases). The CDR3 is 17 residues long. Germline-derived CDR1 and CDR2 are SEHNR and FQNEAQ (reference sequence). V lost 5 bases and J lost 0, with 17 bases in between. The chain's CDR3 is CASSRGGGGFSYNEQFF. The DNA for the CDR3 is TGTGCCAGCAGCCGTGGGGGGGGCGGGTTCTCCTACAATGAGCAGTTCTTC. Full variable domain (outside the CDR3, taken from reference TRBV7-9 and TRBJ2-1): DTGVSQNPRHKITKRGQNVTFRCDPISEHNRLYWYRQTLGQGPEFLTYFQNEAQLEKSRLLSDRFSAERPKGSFSTLEIQRTEQGDSAMYLCASSRGGGGFSYNEQFFGPGTRLTVL.

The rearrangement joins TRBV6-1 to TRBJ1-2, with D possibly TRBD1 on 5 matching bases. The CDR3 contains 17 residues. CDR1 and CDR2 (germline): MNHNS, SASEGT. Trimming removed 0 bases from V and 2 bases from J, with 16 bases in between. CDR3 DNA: TGTGCCAGCAGTGAAGCTTATGGGGGGTACCCCAACTATGGCTACACCTTC. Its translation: CASSEAYGGYPNYGYTF.

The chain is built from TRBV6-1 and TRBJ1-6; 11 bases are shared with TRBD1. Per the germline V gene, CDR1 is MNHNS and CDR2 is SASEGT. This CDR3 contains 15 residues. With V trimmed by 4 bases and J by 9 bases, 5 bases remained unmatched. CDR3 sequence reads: CASSGADRGPSPLHF. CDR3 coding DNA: TGTGCCAGCAGTGGGGCGGACAGGGGGCCTTCACCCCTCCACTTT.